The 18 T cell receptor beta chains below come from one sample, sequenced in a study of cytomegalovirus exposure and HLA in healthy donors. Amplification used 60 Vbeta primers and 13 Jbeta primers. The method was immunoSEQ multiplex PCR; TCRdb's version includes in-frame clones alone and lacks a portion of them. This sample yields some 100,000 clones, of which around three quarters are seen a single time; under 4.5% belongs to the top ten. Input material: PBMCs. The receptors were sampled from a woman between 45 and 60 years old in good health and CMV-seropositive.

The chain uses TRBV21-1 and TRBJ2-1; the table's D call TRBD2 went unverified against the DNA. TRBV21-1 is a documented pseudogene. The CDR3 is 16 residues long. In DNA, the CDR3 is TGTGCCAGCAGCAAAGCCAGGGCGGGAGTAACCAATGAGCAGTTCTTC. Amino acids: CASSKARAGVTNEQFF.

The V and J genes are TRBV4-1 and TRBJ2-1; D is unclear. This CDR3 contains 11 residues. V was shortened by 4 bases and J by 6 bases, with 4 bases between the two germline ends. The germline V gene has CDR1 MGHRA and CDR2 YSYEKL. The CDR3 sequence is CASSRSNEQFF. Written as DNA, the CDR3 is TGCGCCAGCAGCCGCAGCAATGAGCAGTTCTTC.

This rearrangement joins TRBV27 to TRBJ1-1; 7 bases align to TRBD1. The J segment lost 3 bases and the V segment lost 4 bases, leaving 8 bases of the junction unmatched. The germline V gene encodes CDR1 MNHEY and CDR2 SMNVEV (reference sequence). This CDR3 has 15 amino acids. The CDR3 loop reads CASSSTTGFYTEAFF. CDR3 DNA: TGTGCCAGCAGTTCCACGACAGGGTTCTACACTGAAGCTTTCTTT.

V is TRBV25-1 and J is TRBJ2-4, with 8 bases identical to TRBD1. The CDR3 has 16 residues. The V and J ends lost 3 bases and 2 bases, in that order; junction bases with no gene match: 6. The germline V gene has CDR1 MGHDK and CDR2 SYGVNS. The CDR3 sequence: CASSDGQGYTKNIQYF. DNA of the CDR3: TGTGCCAGCAGTGATGGACAGGGTTACACCAAAAACATTCAGTACTTC.

V and J are TRBV6-6 and TRBJ2-1, with D maybe TRBD1 (5 bases). Germline CDR1 and CDR2: MNHNY and SVGAGI (reference sequence). This CDR3 comprises 14 residues. V lost 9 bases, J lost 5 bases, and 17 bases lay in between. The CDR3 reads CASAQGLVHNEQFF. The CDR3 DNA reads TGTGCCAGTGCTCAGGGTTTAGTCCACAATGAGCAGTTCTTC.

This chain uses TRBV2 with TRBJ1-3; D perhaps matches TRBD1 (6 bases). V was trimmed by 8 bases and J by 4 bases, leaving 9 bases between them. Germline V gives CDR1 SNHLY, CDR2 FYNNEI. CDR3 size: 12 residues. The CDR3 DNA sequence: TGTGCCAGCGGGGGCGAGGGAAACACCATATATTTT. This codes for CASGGEGNTIYF.

This clone was seen more than once but under ten times. The V gene is TRBV7-2, the J gene TRBJ1-4; 7 bases agree with TRBD1. After removal of 4 bases from V and 1 base from J, the junction contained 12 bases not matched to a gene. Germline lookup yields CDR1 SGHTA and CDR2 FQGNSA. This CDR3 has 18 residues. CDR3 nucleotides: TGTGCCAGCAGCTACTACATAAGGGGGCAGGGAACTAATGAAAAACTGTTTTTT. This codes for CASSYYIRGQGTNEKLFF.

The gene calls are TRBV5-1 and TRBJ1-3; perhaps TRBD1 as D (5 bases). The CDR3 loop spans 15 amino acids. Trimming left V 7 bases short and J 0 bases short, with 14 bases between. Per the germline V gene, CDR1 is SGHRS and CDR2 is YFSETQ. The CDR3 nucleotides read TGCGCCAGCGGAGGGGACGGTGGCTCTGGAAACACCATATATTTT. It is translated as CASGGDGGSGNTIYF.

The chain links TRBV11-2 to TRBJ2-2, with D tentatively TRBD2 (6 bases). The CDR3 is 15 amino acids. V lost 1 base and J lost 2, with 8 bases in between. Germline-derived CDR1 and CDR2 are SGHAT and FQNNGV. CDR3 DNA sequence: TGTGCCAGCAGCTTAGGGACTACTAACACCGGGGAGCTGTTTTTT. Amino acids: CASSLGTTNTGELFF. Complete variable domain (other parts from reference TRBV11-2 and TRBJ2-2): EAGVAQSPRYKIIEKRQSVAFWCNPISGHATLYWYQQILGQGPKLLIQFQNNGVVDDSQLPKDRFSAERLKGVDSTLKIQPAKLEDSAVYLCASSLGTTNTGELFFGEGSRLTVL.

The chain couples TRBV6-1 to TRBJ2-5, with 11 nucleotides matching TRBD2. Looked up from germline, CDR1 is MNHNS and CDR2 is SASEGT. V trimming: 4 bases; J trimming: 4 bases; junction bases outside the gene matches: 11. The CDR3 contains 17 residues. The CDR3 DNA reads as TGTGCCAGCAGTGGGACTAGCGGGCCGGCGGTCCGAGAGACCCAGTACTTC. Amino acid sequence: CASSGTSGPAVRETQYF.

V gene TRBV7-9 combines with J gene TRBJ1-6; no reliable D call. There are 14 residues in the CDR3. With 3 bases removed from V and 4 bases from J, the gap between germline ends came to 7 bases. CDR1 is SEHNR and CDR2 is FQNEAQ in the germline V gene (reference sequence). The CDR3 DNA is TGTGCCAGCAGCTTCGGGTCGTATAATTCACCCCTCCACTTT. This codes for CASSFGSYNSPLHF.

The chain recombines TRBV6-5 with TRBJ2-7; possibly TRBD2 for D (7 bases). V shed 7 bases and J shed 10 bases, with 14 bases lying between them. Germline loops: CDR1 MNHEY, CDR2 SVGAGI. The length of the CDR3 is 11 residues. The CDR3 loop is CASTQGGVQYF. CDR3 nucleotide sequence: TGTGCCAGCACCCAAGGGGGGGTCCAGTACTTC.

The V call is TRBV7-8, the J call TRBJ2-2, with TRBD1 matching 7 bases. The CDR3 runs to 17 residues. V dropped 7 bases and J dropped 7; count of bases not matched to a gene: 18. The V gene's germline CDR1 is SGHVS and CDR2 FQNEAQ. CDR3 bases: TGTGCCAGCACCGAAAATAGGGCAGGGGGACGCGGCGGGGAGCTGTTTTTT. Protein: CASTENRAGGRGGELFF.

This clone has only one observation. The rearrangement uses TRBV5-1 and TRBJ2-3, with 10 bases lining up with TRBD2. The CDR3 runs 16 residues. The J segment lost 3 bases and the V segment lost 0 bases, leaving 4 bases of the junction unmatched. The germline V gene has CDR1 SGHRS and CDR2 YFSETQ. DNA of the CDR3: TGCGCCAGCAGCTTGGGAGCGGGAGGGCAGACAGATACGCAGTATTTT. Translated, it gives CASSLGAGGQTDTQYF.

The J gene is TRBJ2-3, the V gene TRBV9; D is perhaps TRBD1 (5 bases). The CDR3 is 14 residues long. Trimming cost V 0 bases and J 2 bases, with 7 bases left between them. Germline-derived CDR1 and CDR2 are SGDLS and YYNGEE. DNA of the CDR3: TGTGCCAGCAGCGTAGCAGGGCACACAGATACGCAGTATTTT. It translates to CASSVAGHTDTQYF.

This clone was recorded a few times. The same CDR3 can be traced to other DNA sequences in this sample. The V and J genes are TRBV9 and TRBJ2-2; 7 bases fit TRBD2. Germline CDR1 is SGDLS and CDR2 is YYNGEE. V gave up 3 bases and J gave up 4 bases; unmatched junction bases: 3. CDR3 length: 14 residues. CDR3 nucleotide sequence: TGTGCCAGCAGCGGTACGGGGGGCACCGGGGAGCTGTTTTTT. Translation: CASSGTGGTGELFF.

This clone was recorded a few times. V usage is TRBV6-6 and J usage is TRBJ2-7; 7 nucleotides align to TRBD1. Germline CDR1 is MNHNY and CDR2 is SVGAGI (reference sequence). The CDR3 contains 15 residues. Trimming at V came to 4 bases and at J to 2 bases, leaving 8 bases not matched to a gene. CDR3 sequence reads: CASSLPDRATYEQYF. CDR3 DNA sequence: TGTGCCAGCAGTTTACCCGACAGGGCCACCTACGAGCAGTACTTC.

J is TRBJ1-4 and V is TRBV5-1; D may be TRBD1 (6 bases). Trimming left V 0 bases short and J 6 bases short, with 12 bases between. Germline CDR1 SGHRS, CDR2 YFSETQ. CDR3 size: 15 residues. In nucleotides, the CDR3 is TGCGCCAGCAGCTTGGGAGGCAGGGGTGATGAAAAACTGTTTTTT. Its translation is CASSLGGRGDEKLFF. The complete variable domain, with remaining parts taken from reference TRBV5-1 and TRBJ1-4, reads KAGVTQTPRYLIKTRGQQVTLSCSPISGHRSVSWYQQTPGQGLQFLFEYFSETQRNKGNFPGRFSGRQFSNSRSEMNVSTLELGDSALYLCASSLGGRGDEKLFFGSGTQLSVL.